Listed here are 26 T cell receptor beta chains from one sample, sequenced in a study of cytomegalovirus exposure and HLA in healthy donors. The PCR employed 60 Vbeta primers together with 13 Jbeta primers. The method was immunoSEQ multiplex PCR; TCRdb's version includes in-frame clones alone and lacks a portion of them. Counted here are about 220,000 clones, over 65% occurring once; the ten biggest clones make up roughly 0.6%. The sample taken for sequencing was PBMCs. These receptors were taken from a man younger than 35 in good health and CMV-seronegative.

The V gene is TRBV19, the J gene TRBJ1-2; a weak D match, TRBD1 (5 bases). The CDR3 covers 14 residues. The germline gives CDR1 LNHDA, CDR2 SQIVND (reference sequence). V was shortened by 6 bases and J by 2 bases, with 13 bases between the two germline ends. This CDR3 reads CASSAQGTNYGYTF. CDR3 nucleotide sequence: TGTGCCAGTAGCGCCCAGGGCACCAACTATGGCTACACCTTC.

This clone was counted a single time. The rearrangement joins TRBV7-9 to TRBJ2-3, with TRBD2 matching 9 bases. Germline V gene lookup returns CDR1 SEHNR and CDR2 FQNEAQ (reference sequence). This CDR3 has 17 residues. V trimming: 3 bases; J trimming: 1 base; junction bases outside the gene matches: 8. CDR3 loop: CASSFIPASGGTDTQYF. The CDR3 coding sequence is TGTGCCAGCAGCTTTATCCCCGCTAGCGGGGGCACAGATACGCAGTATTTT.

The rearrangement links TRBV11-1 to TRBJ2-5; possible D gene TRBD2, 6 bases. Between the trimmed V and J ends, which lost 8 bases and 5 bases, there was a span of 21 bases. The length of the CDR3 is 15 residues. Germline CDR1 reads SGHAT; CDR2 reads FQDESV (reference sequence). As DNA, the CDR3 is TGTGCCAGCCGTTTGCGGCGGCGGGAAATGGAGACCCAGTACTTC. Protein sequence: CASRLRRREMETQYF.

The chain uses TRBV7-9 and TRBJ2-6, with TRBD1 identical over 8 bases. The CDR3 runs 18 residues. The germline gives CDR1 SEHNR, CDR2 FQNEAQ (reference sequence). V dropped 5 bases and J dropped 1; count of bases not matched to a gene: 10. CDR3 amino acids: CASSRMTGVSSGANVLTF. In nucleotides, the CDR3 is TGTGCCAGCAGCCGAATGACAGGGGTCTCTTCTGGGGCCAACGTCCTGACTTTC.

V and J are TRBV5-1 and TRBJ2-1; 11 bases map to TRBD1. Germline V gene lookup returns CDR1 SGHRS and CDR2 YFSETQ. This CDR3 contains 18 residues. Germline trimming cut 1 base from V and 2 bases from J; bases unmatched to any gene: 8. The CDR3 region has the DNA TGCGCCAGCAGCTTGCGGACAGGGGGCAATGGAGCCTACAATGAGCAGTTCTTC. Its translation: CASSLRTGGNGAYNEQFF.

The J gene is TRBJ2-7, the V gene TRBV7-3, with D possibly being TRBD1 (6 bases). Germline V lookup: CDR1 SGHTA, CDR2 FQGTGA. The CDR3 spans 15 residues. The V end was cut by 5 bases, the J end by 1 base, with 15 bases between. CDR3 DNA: TGTGCCAGCAGCCCCAACCCCACAGGGTCCTACGAGCAGTACTTC. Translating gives CASSPNPTGSYEQYF.

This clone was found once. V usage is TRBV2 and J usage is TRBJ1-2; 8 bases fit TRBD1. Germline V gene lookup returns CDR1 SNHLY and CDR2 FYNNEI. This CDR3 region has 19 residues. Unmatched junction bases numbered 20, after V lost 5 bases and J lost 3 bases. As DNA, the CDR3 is TGTGCCAGCAGTCTCGCACAGGGGGAGAGCGGTCCCGAAGACTATGGCTACACCTTC. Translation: CASSLAQGESGPEDYGYTF. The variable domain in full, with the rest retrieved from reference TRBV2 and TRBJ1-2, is EPEVTQTPSHQVTQMGQEVILRCVPISNHLYFYWYRQILGQKVEFLVSFYNNEISEKSEIFDDQFSVERPDGSNFTLKIRSTKLEDSAMYFCASSLAQGESGPEDYGYTFGSGTRLTVV.

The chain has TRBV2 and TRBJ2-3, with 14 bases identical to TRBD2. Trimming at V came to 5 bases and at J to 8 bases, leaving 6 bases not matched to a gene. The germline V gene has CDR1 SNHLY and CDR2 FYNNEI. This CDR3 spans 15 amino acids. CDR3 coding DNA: TGTGCCAGCAGTCCCGGGACTAGCGGGAGAAGTACGCAGTATTTT. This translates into CASSPGTSGRSTQYF.

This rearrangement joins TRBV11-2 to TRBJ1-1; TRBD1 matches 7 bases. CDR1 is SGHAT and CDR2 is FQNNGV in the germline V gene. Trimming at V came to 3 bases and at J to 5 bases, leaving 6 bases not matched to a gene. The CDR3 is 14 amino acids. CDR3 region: CASSFTGAGTEAFF. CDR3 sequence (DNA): TGTGCCAGCAGCTTTACAGGGGCAGGGACTGAAGCTTTCTTT.

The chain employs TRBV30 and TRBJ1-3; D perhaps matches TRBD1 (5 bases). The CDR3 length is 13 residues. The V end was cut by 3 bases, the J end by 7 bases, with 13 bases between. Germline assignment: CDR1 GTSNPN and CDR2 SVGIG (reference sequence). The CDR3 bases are TGTGCCTGGAGGGGGGGAGGAAGGAACACCATATATTTT. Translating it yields CAWRGGGRNTIYF.

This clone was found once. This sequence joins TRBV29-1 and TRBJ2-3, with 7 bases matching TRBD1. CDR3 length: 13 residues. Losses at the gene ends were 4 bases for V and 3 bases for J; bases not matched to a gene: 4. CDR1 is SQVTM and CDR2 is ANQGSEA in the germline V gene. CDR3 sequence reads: CSVGTGNTDTQYF. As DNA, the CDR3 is TGCAGCGTTGGGACAGGTAATACAGATACGCAGTATTTT.

This CDR3 is CASSLRGGNTEAFF. CDR3 nucleotides: TGCGCCAGCAGCTTGAGAGGAGGGAACACTGAAGCTTTCTTT. The V call is TRBV5-1, the J call TRBJ1-1; D remains ambiguous. Looked up from germline, CDR1 is SGHRS and CDR2 is YFSETQ. The V end lost 1 base, the J end lost 1 base, and 8 bases lay between the germline ends. This CDR3 is built from 14 residues. The full variable domain, with the rest looked up from reference TRBV5-1 and TRBJ1-1, is KAGVTQTPRYLIKTRGQQVTLSCSPISGHRSVSWYQQTPGQGLQFLFEYFSETQRNKGNFPGRFSGRQFSNSRSEMNVSTLELGDSALYLCASSLRGGNTEAFFGQGTRLTVV.

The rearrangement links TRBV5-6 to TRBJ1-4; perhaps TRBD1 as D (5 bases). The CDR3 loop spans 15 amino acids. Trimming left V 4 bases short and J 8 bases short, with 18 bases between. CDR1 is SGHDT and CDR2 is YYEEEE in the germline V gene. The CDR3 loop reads CASSTRRVPGEKLFF. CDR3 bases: TGTGCCAGCAGCACGAGAAGGGTCCCAGGGGAAAAACTGTTTTTT.

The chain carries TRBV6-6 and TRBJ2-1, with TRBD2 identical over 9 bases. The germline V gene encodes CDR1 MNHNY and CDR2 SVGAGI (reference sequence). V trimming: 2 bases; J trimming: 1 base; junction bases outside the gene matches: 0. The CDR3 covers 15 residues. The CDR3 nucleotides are TGTGCCAGCAGTTACGCGGGGGGGTCCTACAATGAGCAGTTCTTC. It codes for CASSYAGGSYNEQFF.

Written as DNA, the CDR3 is TGTGCCAGCAGCACCTCATCGACTAGCGGGGCCGCAGATACGCAGTATTTT. It specifies CASSTSSTSGAADTQYF. This chain uses TRBV7-9 with TRBJ2-3; 11 bases map to TRBD2. J was trimmed by 4 bases and V by 5 bases; bases with no gene match: 11. CDR3 length: 17 amino acids. Per the germline V gene, CDR1 is SEHNR and CDR2 is FQNEAQ (reference sequence).

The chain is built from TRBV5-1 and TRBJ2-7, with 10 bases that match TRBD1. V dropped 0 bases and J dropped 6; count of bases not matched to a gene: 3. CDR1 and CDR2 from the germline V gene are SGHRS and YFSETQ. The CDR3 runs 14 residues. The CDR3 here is CASSLGTGGSEQYF. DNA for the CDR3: TGCGCCAGCAGCTTGGGGACAGGGGGTTCCGAGCAGTACTTC.

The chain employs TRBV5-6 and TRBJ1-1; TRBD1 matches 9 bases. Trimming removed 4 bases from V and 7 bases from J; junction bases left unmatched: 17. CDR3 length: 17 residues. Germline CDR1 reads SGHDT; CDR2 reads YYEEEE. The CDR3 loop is CASSTLRDRERYDEAFF. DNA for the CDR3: TGTGCCAGCAGCACACTCCGGGACAGGGAAAGGTATGATGAAGCTTTCTTT.

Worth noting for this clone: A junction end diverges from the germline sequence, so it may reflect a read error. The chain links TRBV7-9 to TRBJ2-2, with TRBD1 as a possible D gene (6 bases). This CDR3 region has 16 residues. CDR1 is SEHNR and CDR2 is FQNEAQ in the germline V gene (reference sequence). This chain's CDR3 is CSSSYQQGLSAGELFF. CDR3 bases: TGTTCCAGCAGCTACCAACAGGGATTATCCGCCGGGGAGCTGTTTTTT.

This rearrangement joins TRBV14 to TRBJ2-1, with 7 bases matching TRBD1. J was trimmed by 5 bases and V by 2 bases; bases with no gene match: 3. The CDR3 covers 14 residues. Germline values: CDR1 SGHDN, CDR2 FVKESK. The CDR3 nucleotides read TGTGCCAGCAGCCAACCTACAGGGGACAATGAGCAGTTCTTC. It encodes CASSQPTGDNEQFF.

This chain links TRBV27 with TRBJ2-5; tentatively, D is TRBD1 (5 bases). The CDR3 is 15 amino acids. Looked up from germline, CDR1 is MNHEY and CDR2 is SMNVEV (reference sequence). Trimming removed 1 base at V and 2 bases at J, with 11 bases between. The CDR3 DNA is TGTGCCAGCAGTTTATTTGGCGCAGGGCAAGAGACCCAGTACTTC. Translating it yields CASSLFGAGQETQYF.

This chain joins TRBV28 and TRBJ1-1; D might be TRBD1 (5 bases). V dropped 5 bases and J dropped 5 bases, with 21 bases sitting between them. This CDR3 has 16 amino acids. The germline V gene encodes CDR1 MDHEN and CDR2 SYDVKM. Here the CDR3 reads CASSPHGAGSGTEAFF. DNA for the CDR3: TGTGCCAGCAGTCCCCATGGGGCAGGGTCAGGGACTGAAGCTTTCTTT. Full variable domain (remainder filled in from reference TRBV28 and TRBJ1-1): DVKVTQSSRYLVKRTGEKVFLECVQDMDHENMFWYRQDPGLGLRLIYFSYDVKMKEKGDIPEGYSVSREKKERFSLILESASTNQTSMYLCASSPHGAGSGTEAFFGQGTRLTVV.

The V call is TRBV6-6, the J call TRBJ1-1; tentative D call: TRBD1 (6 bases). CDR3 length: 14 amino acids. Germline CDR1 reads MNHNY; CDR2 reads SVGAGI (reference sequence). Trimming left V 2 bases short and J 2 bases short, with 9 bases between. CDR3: CASSYMDRNTEAFF. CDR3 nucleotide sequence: TGTGCCAGCAGTTACATGGACAGAAACACTGAAGCTTTCTTT.

CDR3 region: CAISQGDRSYEQYF. DNA for the CDR3: TGTGCCATCAGCCAAGGGGACAGATCCTACGAGCAGTACTTC. The genes are TRBV10-3 and TRBJ2-5, with TRBD1 matching over 7 bases. The J call may be faulty, since TRBJ2-7 better matches the DNA end. Germline-derived CDR1 and CDR2 are ENHRY and SYGVKD. The CDR3 runs 14 residues.

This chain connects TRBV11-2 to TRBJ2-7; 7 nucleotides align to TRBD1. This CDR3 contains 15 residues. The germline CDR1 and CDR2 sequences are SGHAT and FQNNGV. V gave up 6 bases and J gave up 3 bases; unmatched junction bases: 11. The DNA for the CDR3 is TGTGCCAGCAGACTTGGACCGGGACAGCTCTACGAGCAGTACTTC. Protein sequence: CASRLGPGQLYEQYF.

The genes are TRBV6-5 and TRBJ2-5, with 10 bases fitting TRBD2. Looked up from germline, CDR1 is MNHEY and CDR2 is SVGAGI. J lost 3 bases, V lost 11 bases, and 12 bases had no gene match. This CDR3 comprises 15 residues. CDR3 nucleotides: TGTGCCTCTAGCGGGAGTGGTGGGGGAGAAGAGACCCAGTACTTC. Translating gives CASSGSGGGEETQYF.

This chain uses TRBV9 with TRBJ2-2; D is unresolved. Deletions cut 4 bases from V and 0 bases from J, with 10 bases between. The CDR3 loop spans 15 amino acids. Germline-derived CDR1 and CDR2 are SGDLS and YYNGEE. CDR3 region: CASSPSTSNTGELFF. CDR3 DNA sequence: TGTGCCAGCAGCCCTTCGACTTCGAACACCGGGGAGCTGTTTTTT.